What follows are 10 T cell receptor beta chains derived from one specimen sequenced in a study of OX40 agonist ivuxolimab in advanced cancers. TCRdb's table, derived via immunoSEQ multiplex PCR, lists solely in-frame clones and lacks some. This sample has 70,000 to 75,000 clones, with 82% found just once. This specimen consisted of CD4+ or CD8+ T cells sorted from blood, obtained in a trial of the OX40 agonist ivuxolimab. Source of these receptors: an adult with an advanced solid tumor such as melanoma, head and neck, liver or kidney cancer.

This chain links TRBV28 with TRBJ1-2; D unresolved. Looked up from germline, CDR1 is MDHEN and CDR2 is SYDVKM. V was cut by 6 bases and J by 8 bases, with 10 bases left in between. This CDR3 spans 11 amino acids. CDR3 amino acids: CASSALRGYTF. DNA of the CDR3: TGTGCCAGCAGCGCCCTTCGGGGCTACACCTTC.

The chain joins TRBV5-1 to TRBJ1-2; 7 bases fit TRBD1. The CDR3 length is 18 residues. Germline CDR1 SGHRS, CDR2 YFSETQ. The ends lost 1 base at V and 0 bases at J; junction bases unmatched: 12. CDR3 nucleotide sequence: TGCGCCAGCAGCTTGAGCCCTACCGGGACAGCTTCTAACTATGGCTACACCTTC. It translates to CASSLSPTGTASNYGYTF.

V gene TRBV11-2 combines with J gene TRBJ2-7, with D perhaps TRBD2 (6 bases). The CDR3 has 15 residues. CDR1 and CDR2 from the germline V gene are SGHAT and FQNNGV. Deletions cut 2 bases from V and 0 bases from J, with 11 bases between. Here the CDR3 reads CASSLNIGSSYEQYF. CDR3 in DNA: TGTGCCAGCAGCTTAAATATCGGGAGCTCCTACGAGCAGTACTTC.

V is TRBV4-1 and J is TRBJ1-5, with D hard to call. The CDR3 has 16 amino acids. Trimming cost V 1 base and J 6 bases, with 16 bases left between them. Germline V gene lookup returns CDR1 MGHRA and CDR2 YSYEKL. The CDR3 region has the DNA TGCGCCAGCAGCCAAGGGGAGGACGGTGGCGGTCAGCCCCAGCATTTT. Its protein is CASSQGEDGGGQPQHF.

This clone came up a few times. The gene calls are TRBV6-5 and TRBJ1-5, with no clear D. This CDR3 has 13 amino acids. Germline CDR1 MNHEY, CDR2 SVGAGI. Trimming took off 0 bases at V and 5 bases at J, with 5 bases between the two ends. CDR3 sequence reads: CASSYSPDQPQHF. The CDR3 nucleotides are TGTGCCAGCAGTTACTCCCCCGATCAGCCCCAGCATTTT.

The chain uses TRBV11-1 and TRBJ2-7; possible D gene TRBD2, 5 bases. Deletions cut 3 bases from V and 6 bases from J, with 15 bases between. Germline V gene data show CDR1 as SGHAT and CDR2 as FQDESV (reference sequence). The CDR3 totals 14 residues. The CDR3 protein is CASSFSADGGEQYF. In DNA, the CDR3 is TGTGCCAGCAGCTTTAGCGCCGATGGTGGCGAGCAGTACTTC.

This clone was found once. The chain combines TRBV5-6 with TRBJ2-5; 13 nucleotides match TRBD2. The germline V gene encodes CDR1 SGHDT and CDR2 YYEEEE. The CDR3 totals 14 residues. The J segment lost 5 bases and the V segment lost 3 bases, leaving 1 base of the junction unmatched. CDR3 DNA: TGTGCCAGCAGCTCGACTAGCGGGGGGGAGACCCAGTACTTC. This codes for CASSSTSGGETQYF.

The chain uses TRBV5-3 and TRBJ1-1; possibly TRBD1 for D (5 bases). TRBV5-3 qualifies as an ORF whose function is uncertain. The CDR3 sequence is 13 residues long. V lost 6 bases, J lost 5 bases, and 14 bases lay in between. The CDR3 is CARTNGGWTEAFF. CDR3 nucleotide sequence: TGTGCCAGAACCAATGGGGGGTGGACTGAAGCTTTCTTT.

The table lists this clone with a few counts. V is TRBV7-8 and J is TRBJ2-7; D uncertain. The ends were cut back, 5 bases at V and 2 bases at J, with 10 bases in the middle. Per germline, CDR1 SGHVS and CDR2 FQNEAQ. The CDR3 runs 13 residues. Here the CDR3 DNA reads TGTGCCAGCAGCCGCGACGAAACCTACGAGCAGTACTTC. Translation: CASSRDETYEQYF.

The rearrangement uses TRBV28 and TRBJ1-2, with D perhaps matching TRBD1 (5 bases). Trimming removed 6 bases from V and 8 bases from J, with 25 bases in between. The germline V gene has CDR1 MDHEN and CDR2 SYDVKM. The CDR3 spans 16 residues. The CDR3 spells CASRRPIFQGSMGYTF. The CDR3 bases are TGTGCCAGCAGGCGACCTATCTTCCAGGGAAGTATGGGCTACACCTTC.